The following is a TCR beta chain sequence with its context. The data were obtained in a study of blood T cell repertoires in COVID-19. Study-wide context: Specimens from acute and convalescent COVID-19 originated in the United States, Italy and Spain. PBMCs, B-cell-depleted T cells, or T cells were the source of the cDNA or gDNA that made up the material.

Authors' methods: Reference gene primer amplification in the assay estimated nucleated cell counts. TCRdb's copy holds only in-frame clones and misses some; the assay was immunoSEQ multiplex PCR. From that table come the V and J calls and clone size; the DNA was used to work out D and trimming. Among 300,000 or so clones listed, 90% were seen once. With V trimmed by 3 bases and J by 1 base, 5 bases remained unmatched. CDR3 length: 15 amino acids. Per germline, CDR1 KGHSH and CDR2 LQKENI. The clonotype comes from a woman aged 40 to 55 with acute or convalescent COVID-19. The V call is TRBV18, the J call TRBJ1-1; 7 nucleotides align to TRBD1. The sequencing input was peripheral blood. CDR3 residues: CASSPLTGKNTEAFF. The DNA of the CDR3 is TGTGCCAGCTCACCCTTGACAGGGAAGAACACTGAAGCTTTCTTT.